The next 4 T cell receptor beta chains were all read from a single sample in a study of T cell repertoires in cytomegalovirus infection. One entry per CDR3 protein results from TCRdb running MiXCR on the reads. The sample contains 500,000 to 600,000 distinct CDR3 sequences, 15% to 20% of which appear only once. The sample taken for sequencing was CD8+ T cells from PBMCs. The source is a human donor in good health (CMV status not recorded). Some clones in this sample may be carry-over from other donors' samples.

This clonotype was observed a few times. V and J are TRBV5-6 and TRBJ2-4; D call uncertain. The V end lost 0 bases, the J end lost 7 bases, and 8 bases lay between the germline ends. Germline-derived CDR1 and CDR2 are SGHDT and YYEEEE. CDR3 length: 13 residues. CDR3 loop: CASSLAGSNIQYF. The CDR3 DNA reads TGTGCCAGCAGCTTGGCCGGAAGTAACATTCAGTACTTC. The full variable domain, completed using reference TRBV5-6 and TRBJ2-4, is DAGVTQSPTHLIKTRGQQVTLRCSPKSGHDTVSWYQQALGQGPQFIFQYYEEEERQRGNFPDRFSGHQFPNYSSELNVNALLLGDSALYLCASSLAGSNIQYFGAGTRLSVL.

The rearrangement uses TRBV5-1 and TRBJ2-3; D call uncertain. The CDR3 sequence is 16 residues long. The germline V and J ends were trimmed by 0 bases and 2 bases, with 13 bases remaining between them. Germline CDR1 is SGHRS and CDR2 is YFSETQ. CDR3 nucleotide sequence: TGCGCCAGCAGCTTGGCCTCACCCTTATCCACAGATACGCAGTATTTT. Amino acid sequence: CASSLASPLSTDTQYF. The entire variable domain, with the rest obtained from reference TRBV5-1 and TRBJ2-3, is as follows: KAGVTQTPRYLIKTRGQQVTLSCSPISGHRSVSWYQQTPGQGLQFLFEYFSETQRNKGNFPGRFSGRQFSNSRSEMNVSTLELGDSALYLCASSLASPLSTDTQYFGPGTRLTVL.

This clonotype was recorded many times. The chain couples TRBV6-1 to TRBJ1-5; no reliable D call. V was shortened by 2 bases and J by 0 bases, with 14 bases between the two germline ends. This CDR3 contains 17 residues. The germline CDR1 and CDR2 sequences are MNHNS and SASEGT. CDR3 coding DNA: TGTGCCAGCAGTGAACGGTCACGGACGGATAGCAATCAGCCCCAGCATTTT. It specifies CASSERSRTDSNQPQHF.

The chain joins TRBV18 to TRBJ2-2; D unclear. CDR3 length equals 15 residues. V lost 2 bases, J lost 0 bases, and 7 bases lay in between. Germline V gene data show CDR1 as KGHSH and CDR2 as LQKENI. CDR3 amino acids: CASSPIGSNTGELFF. The CDR3 bases are TGTGCCAGCTCACCAATCGGGTCGAACACCGGGGAGCTGTTTTTT.